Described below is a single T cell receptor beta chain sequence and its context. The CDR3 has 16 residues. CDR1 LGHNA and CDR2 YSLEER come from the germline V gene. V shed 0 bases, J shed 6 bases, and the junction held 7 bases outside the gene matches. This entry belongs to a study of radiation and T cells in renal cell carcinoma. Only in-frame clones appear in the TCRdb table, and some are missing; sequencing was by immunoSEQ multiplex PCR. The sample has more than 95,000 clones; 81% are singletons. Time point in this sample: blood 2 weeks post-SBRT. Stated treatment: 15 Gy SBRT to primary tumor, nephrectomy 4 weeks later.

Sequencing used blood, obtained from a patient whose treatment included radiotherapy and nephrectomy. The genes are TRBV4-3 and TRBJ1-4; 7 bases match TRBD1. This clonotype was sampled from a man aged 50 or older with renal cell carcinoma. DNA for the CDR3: TGCGCCAGCAGCCAAGATTCAGACAGGGCGTATGAAAAACTGTTTTTT. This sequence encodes CASSQDSDRAYEKLFF.